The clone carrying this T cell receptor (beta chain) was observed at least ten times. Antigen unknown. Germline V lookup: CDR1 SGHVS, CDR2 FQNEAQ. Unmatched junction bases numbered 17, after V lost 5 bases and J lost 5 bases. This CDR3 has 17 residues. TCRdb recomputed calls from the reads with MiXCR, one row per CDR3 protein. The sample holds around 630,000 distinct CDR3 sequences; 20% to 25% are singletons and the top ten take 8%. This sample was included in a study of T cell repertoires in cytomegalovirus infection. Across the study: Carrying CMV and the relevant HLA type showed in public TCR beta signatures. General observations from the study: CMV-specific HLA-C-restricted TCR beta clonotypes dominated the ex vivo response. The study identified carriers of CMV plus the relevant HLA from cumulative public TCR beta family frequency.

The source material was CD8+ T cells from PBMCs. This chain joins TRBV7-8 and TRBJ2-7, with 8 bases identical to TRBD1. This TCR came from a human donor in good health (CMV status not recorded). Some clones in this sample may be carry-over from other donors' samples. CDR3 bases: TGTGCCAGCAGCCCTCGTCGGACAGGGAGTCTTTCCCACGAGCAGTACTTC. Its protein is CASSPRRTGSLSHEQYF. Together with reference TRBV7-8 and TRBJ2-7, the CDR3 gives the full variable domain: GAGVSQSPRYKVAKRGQDVALRCDPISGHVSLFWYQQALGQGPEFLTYFQNEAQLDKSGLPSDRFFAERPEGSVSTLKIQRTQQEDSAVYLCASSPRRTGSLSHEQYFGPGTRLTVT.